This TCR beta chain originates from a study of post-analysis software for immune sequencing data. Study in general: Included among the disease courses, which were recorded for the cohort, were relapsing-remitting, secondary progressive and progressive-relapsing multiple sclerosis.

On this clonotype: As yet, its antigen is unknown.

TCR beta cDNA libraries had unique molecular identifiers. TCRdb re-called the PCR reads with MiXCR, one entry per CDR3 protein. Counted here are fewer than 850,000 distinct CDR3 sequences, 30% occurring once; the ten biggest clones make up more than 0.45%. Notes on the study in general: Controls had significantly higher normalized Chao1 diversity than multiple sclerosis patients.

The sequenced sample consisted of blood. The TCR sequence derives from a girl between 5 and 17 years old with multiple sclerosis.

In DNA, the CDR3 is TGCAACTATAGGCAACAGGGGGAAAAACTGTTTTTT. Translation: CNYRQQGEKLFF. This chain uses TRBV29-1 with TRBJ1-4; 7 bases match TRBD1. This CDR3 contains 12 residues. The germline V gene has CDR1 SQVTM and CDR2 ANQGSEA.